This entry concerns a single T cell receptor beta chain. Its antigen is currently unknown. This CDR3 spans 14 amino acids. Losses at the gene ends were 8 bases for V and 1 base for J; bases not matched to a gene: 7. The record originates from a study of identical twins. Study-level findings and limits: Within cord blood, abundant beta clonotypes carried fewer insertions, but memory repertoires showed no such trend. Sequences that were beta out-of-frame showed weaker excess twin sharing.

A universal primer site was added by template switching, and unique molecular identifiers were carried by the cDNA. TCRdb reprocessed the 5' RACE reads via MiXCR and lists one record per CDR3 protein. Of about 220,000 distinct CDR3 sequences in the sample, approximately 8.3% were seen once. Healthy Caucasians alone served as donors. The sample was also reused in another study, on yellow fever vaccine responses in identical twins.

The sequencing sample was made of memory (CD45RO+) T cells sorted from blood. This clonotype was sampled from a woman under 30 in good health. The chain has TRBV12-3 or TRBV12-4 and TRBJ2-5; TRBD2 aligns across 7 bases. The CDR3 sequence: CASQLSGGQETQYF. The DNA of the CDR3 is TGTGCCAGCCAACTCTCGGGGGGCCAAGAGACCCAGTACTTC.